This TCR beta chain was retrieved from a study of blood T cell repertoires in COVID-19. The CDR3 has 15 residues. The junction had 4 bases not matched to a gene; V was cut back by 1 base and J by 6 bases. Germline-derived CDR1 and CDR2 are SGHVS and FQNEAQ. Produced via immunoSEQ multiplex PCR; TCRdb's table is partial and in-frame only. The repertoire holds approximately 260,000 clones, about 89% seen once, with 2% to 2.5% in the top ten. The sequence came from a man in his forties or fifties with acute or convalescent COVID-19. Sequencing was done on a sample of peripheral blood. This rearrangement joins TRBV7-8 to TRBJ1-4; 8 bases fit TRBD1. CDR3 sequence: CASSLVRTGHEKLFF. Written as DNA, the CDR3 is TGTGCCAGCAGCTTAGTCCGGACAGGGCATGAAAAACTGTTTTTT.